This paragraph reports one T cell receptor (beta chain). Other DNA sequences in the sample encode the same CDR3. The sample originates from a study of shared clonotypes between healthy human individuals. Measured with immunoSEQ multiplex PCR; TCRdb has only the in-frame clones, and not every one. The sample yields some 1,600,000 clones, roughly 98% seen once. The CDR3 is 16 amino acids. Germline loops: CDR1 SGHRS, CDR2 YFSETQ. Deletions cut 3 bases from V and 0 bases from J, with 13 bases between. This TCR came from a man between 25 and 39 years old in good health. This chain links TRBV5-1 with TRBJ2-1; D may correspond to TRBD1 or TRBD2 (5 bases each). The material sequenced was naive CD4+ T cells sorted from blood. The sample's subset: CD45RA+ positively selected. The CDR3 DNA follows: TGCGCCAGCAGCTCGGGACGACAGAGCTCCTACAATGAGCAGTTCTTC. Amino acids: CASSSGRQSSYNEQFF.